The rows below give T cell receptor beta chains drawn from one sample of a study of T cell repertoires in cytomegalovirus infection. TCRdb re-analysed the reads in MiXCR, keeping a single row per CDR3 protein. The table lists about 150,000 distinct CDR3 sequences, roughly a quarter of them singletons. Specimen: PBMCs. The receptors come from a human donor in good health (CMV status not recorded). Some clones in this sample may be carry-over from other donors' samples. Each CDR3 is given with its conserved first and last residue. D genes are given only for firm matches. Clone size is not always given. Where it is, it says once, few, many or a class for expanded clones.

j_call,d_call,v_call,clone_size,cdr3_nt,cdr3_aa
TRBJ2-3,TRBD1,TRBV28,-,TGTGCCAGCAGTTCTCAGGGGGAGAGCACAGATACGCAGTATTTT,CASSSQGESTDTQYF
TRBJ1-5,-,TRBV27,-,TGTGCCAGCAGTTTACTTGGCAGCAATAGCAATCAGCCCCAGCATTTT,CASSLLGSNSNQPQHF
TRBJ1-5,-,TRBV5-1,-,TGCGCCAGCAGCCCCACTCCAGGGTATCAGCCCCAGCATTTT,CASSPTPGYQPQHF
TRBJ2-1,-,TRBV7-9,-,TGTGCCAGCAGCTTAAGCGGGACATACAATGAGCAGTTCTTC,CASSLSGTYNEQFF
TRBJ2-1,TRBD2,TRBV28,few,TGTGCCAGCAGCTCTCCAACTAGCGGGAGGCACCATGAGCAGTTCTTC,CASSSPTSGRHHEQFF
TRBJ2-5,-,TRBV5-3,-,TGTGCCAGCAGCTCCCGGGGTTCGGCCGGACGGGCCGAGACCCAGTACTTC,CASSSRGSAGRAETQYF
TRBJ1-5,-,TRBV20-1,few,TGCAGTGCTAAGGGCGAGCGGCCCCAGCATTTT,CSAKGERPQHF
TRBJ2-7,-,TRBV28,few,TGTGCCAGCACCTCCCCCGGGTTAGGAGCTTACCAAGGCGAGCAGTACTTC,CASTSPGLGAYQGEQYF
TRBJ1-1,-,TRBV7-3,-,TGTGCCAGCAGGCTTGGCGTGAACACTGAAGCTTTCTTT,CASRLGVNTEAFF
TRBJ1-2,-,TRBV7-2,many,TGTGCCAGCAGCTCACAAACTAACTATGGCTACACCTTC,CASSSQTNYGYTF
TRBJ2-5,-,TRBV7-9,many,TGTGCCAGCAGCTTTCGTGCGGGGACAGAGACCCAGTACTTC,CASSFRAGTETQYF
TRBJ2-1,TRBD1,TRBV7-9,few,TGTGCCAGCAGCTTAGGGGCCGCGGACAGGGGGCACGTTCTGTACAATGAGCAGTTCTTC,CASSLGAADRGHVLYNEQFF
TRBJ1-6,-,TRBV6-5,few,TGTGCCAGCAGTTACCTAACAGGGAGCTCCTATAATTCACCCCTCCACTTT,CASSYLTGSSYNSPLHF
TRBJ1-5,TRBD1,TRBV7-8,-,TGTGCCAGCAGCCCGAGACAGGGCGGCAATCAGCCCCAGCATTTT,CASSPRQGGNQPQHF
TRBJ1-4,-,TRBV28,-,TGTGCCAGCAGTTTATACGGGCTTAATGAAAAACTGTTTTTT,CASSLYGLNEKLFF
TRBJ1-4,TRBD1,TRBV24-1,-,TGTGCCACCAGTGACGGGACAGCTGCAACTAATGAAAAACTGTTTTTT,CATSDGTAATNEKLFF
TRBJ2-3,TRBD2,TRBV28,-,TGTGCCAGCAGTCTGCCACAGACTAGCGGGAGGGCCTTGTCAACAGATACGCAGTATTTT,CASSLPQTSGRALSTDTQYF
TRBJ2-7,TRBD1,TRBV7-9,-,TGTGCCAGCAGCTCCCGCCGGGACAGGGGCTACGAGCAGTACTTC,CASSSRRDRGYEQYF
TRBJ1-1,-,TRBV29-1,-,TGCAGCGTGGGGAGGGGTGAGAACACTGAAGCTTTCTTT,CSVGRGENTEAFF
TRBJ2-3,TRBD2,TRBV7-3,-,TGTGCCAGCAGCTTAAAAGGCAGAGCGGGAGTGGGGACAGATACGCAGTATTTT,CASSLKGRAGVGTDTQYF
TRBJ2-5,-,TRBV28,many,TGTGCCAGCAGTTTCGGGGGAATGGAGACCCAGTACTTC,CASSFGGMETQYF
TRBJ2-7,-,TRBV12-3/TRBV12-4,-,TGTACCAGCAGTCTCACCGGGACAAGAAACGAGCAGTACTTC,CTSSLTGTRNEQYF
TRBJ2-1,-,TRBV5-1,-,TGCGCCAGCAGCTTCCAGGGTCCCTACAATGAGCAGTTCTTC,CASSFQGPYNEQFF
TRBJ2-2,-,TRBV6-5,few,TGTGCCAGCAGTTACGGGCTCAACACCGGGGAGCTGTTTTTT,CASSYGLNTGELFF
TRBJ2-7,TRBD1,TRBV5-5,-,TGTGCCAGCAGCCCGGGACAGGTGAACGAGCAGTACTTC,CASSPGQVNEQYF
TRBJ2-1,TRBD2,TRBV7-2,many,TGTGCCAGCAGCCCCCCCCGAGGACTAGCGGGGTACAATGAGCAGTTCTTC,CASSPPRGLAGYNEQFF
TRBJ2-1,TRBD2,TRBV20-1,-,TGCAGTGCTAGAGATCAAACTAGCGGGACACCGCATGCCTACAATGAGCAGTTCTTC,CSARDQTSGTPHAYNEQFF
TRBJ2-1,-,TRBV7-2,-,TGTGCCAGCAGCTTAGCCGGCTCCACCGGGTATGAGCAGTTCTTC,CASSLAGSTGYEQFF